This T cell receptor (beta chain) stems from a study of CD8 T cells in Susac syndrome. CDR3 length: 15 residues. The V gene lost 4 bases and the J gene lost 0 bases, with 16 bases spanning the gap. CDR1 is DFQATT and CDR2 is SNEGSKA in the germline V gene (reference sequence). Reverse transcription of roughly 0.5 to 1 ug RNA used random hexamers. MiXCR, applied by TCRdb to the immunoSEQ multiplex PCR reads, yields one record per CDR3 protein. The sample holds about 160,000 distinct CDR3 sequences, 80% to 95% seen once. Controls matched for age and sex were healthy donors. Sequencing was performed on CD4+ T cells from PBMCs. This receptor was identified in a human donor in good health. This rearrangement joins TRBV20-1 to TRBJ2-7, with D hard to call. The CDR3 is CSAISADTPSYEQYF. The CDR3 DNA follows: TGCAGTGCTATTTCGGCCGACACCCCCTCCTACGAGCAGTACTTC.